Listed below are T cell receptor beta chains from one sample, sequenced in a study of blood T cell repertoires in COVID-19. The repertoire was sequenced with immunoSEQ multiplex PCR; TCRdb's copy has only in-frame clones and lacks some. The data show approximately 140,000 clones, with 88% seen just once and under 3% held by the top ten. The specimen was peripheral blood. These receptors were collected from a human donor with COVID-19, enrolled during active disease. The donor label of this sample is uncertain. CDR3s include the opening cysteine and the closing phenylalanine or tryptophan. D genes are given only for firm matches. The size field is filled for only some rows; it gives once, few, many or a size class.

D	size	V	J	CDR3	DNA
-	-	TRBV4-1	TRBJ1-1	CASSQREVEVEAFF	TGCGCCAGCAGCCAAAGGGAGGTGGAGGTTGAAGCTTTCTTT
-	-	TRBV7-9	TRBJ2-5	CASSLGAGGETQYF	TGTGCCAGCAGCTTAGGGGCGGGTGGAGAGACCCAGTACTTC
-	-	TRBV6-5	TRBJ1-2	CATRDIAPGYTF	TGTGCCACCCGGGACATTGCCCCTGGCTACACCTTC
-	-	TRBV24-1	TRBJ2-1	CATSDWSGYNEQFF	TGTGCCACCAGTGATTGGAGCGGCTACAATGAGCAGTTCTTC
-	-	TRBV4-2	TRBJ2-3	CASSHNTDTQYF	TGTGCCAGCAGCCATAACACAGATACGCAGTATTTT
TRBD2	-	TRBV10-3	TRBJ2-3	CAIRRTSGSTDTQYF	TGTGCCATCAGGCGGACTAGCGGGAGCACAGATACGCAGTATTTT
-	many	TRBV2	TRBJ2-3	CARLVRRGDTQYF	TGTGCCAGACTGGTTAGGCGGGGAGATACGCAGTATTTT
TRBD1	-	TRBV4-1	TRBJ2-7	CASSQEGQGPYEQYF	TGCGCCAGCAGCCAAGAGGGACAGGGCCCCTACGAGCAGTACTTC
TRBD1	-	TRBV6-5	TRBJ1-1	CASSTTGENTEAFF	TGTGCCAGCAGTACGACAGGGGAGAACACTGAAGCTTTCTTT
-	-	TRBV6-4	TRBJ2-1	CASSEHMAGSVNEQFF	TGTGCCAGCAGTGAACATATGGCAGGGTCGGTCAATGAGCAGTTCTTC
TRBD1	once	TRBV5-1	TRBJ2-5	CASSLEGAMRQETQYF	TGCGCCAGCAGCTTGGAGGGGGCAATGAGACAAGAGACCCAGTACTTC
-	-	TRBV6-1	TRBJ1-2	CASSEAAPDWGYGYTF	TGTGCCAGCAGTGAAGCGGCGCCGGACTGGGGCTATGGCTACACCTTC
-	-	TRBV15	TRBJ1-1	CATSRESTGNTEAFF	TGTGCCACCAGCAGGGAATCGACAGGGAACACTGAAGCTTTCTTT
TRBD1	-	TRBV27	TRBJ1-4	CASFRDRDGEKLFF	TGTGCCAGCTTCAGGGACAGGGATGGTGAAAAACTGTTTTTT
-	-	TRBV3-1/TRBV3-2	TRBJ2-3	CASSQDGQRTDTQYF	TGTGCCAGCAGCCAAGACGGACAGCGCACAGATACGCAGTATTTT
-	-	TRBV24-1	TRBJ1-2	CATSDYRAVGYGYTF	TGTGCCACCAGTGATTACAGGGCAGTGGGCTATGGCTACACCTTC
TRBD1	-	TRBV27	TRBJ2-5	CASSLSGTGAGGETQYF	TGTGCCAGCAGTTTATCGGGGACAGGGGCGGGAGGAGAGACCCAGTACTTC
-	-	TRBV11-3	TRBJ1-4	CASSLPAGRNEKLFF	TGTGCCAGCAGCCTCCCGGCAGGGCGGAATGAAAAACTGTTTTTT
-	once	TRBV19	TRBJ2-3	CASRFGGNTDTQYF	TGTGCCAGTAGGTTTGGGGGGAACACAGATACGCAGTATTTT
TRBD1	-	TRBV11-3	TRBJ1-2	CASSLQTGTYGYTF	TGTGCCAGCAGCTTACAGACAGGGACCTATGGCTACACCTTC
-	-	TRBV10-3	TRBJ1-1	CAINNRENTEAFF	TGTGCCATCAACAACAGGGAGAACACTGAAGCTTTCTTT
TRBD1	-	TRBV6-5	TRBJ1-1	CASSHRTGMNTEAFF	TGTGCCAGCAGCCACCGGACAGGGATGAACACTGAAGCTTTCTTT
-	-	TRBV2	TRBJ2-5	CASSEVIPWGGLETQYF	TGTGCCAGCAGTGAAGTCATCCCGTGGGGGGGCTTGGAGACCCAGTACTTC
-	-	TRBV18	TRBJ2-1	CASSPPSYNEQFF	TGTGCCAGCTCACCACCCTCGTACAATGAGCAGTTCTTC
-	-	TRBV19	TRBJ2-2	CASKEGAGTGELFF	TGTGCCAGTAAGGAGGGGGCCGGCACCGGGGAGCTGTTTTTT
-	few	TRBV6-6	TRBJ1-1	CASSYGTPSGTEAFF	TGTGCCAGCAGTTACGGTACCCCCTCGGGCACTGAAGCTTTCTTT
-	-	TRBV29-1	TRBJ1-2	CSVNFVANYGYTF	TGCAGCGTTAACTTCGTCGCTAACTATGGCTACACCTTC
TRBD1	-	TRBV20-1	TRBJ1-1	CSARRDSEAFF	TGCAGTGCTAGGAGGGACAGTGAAGCTTTCTTT
TRBD1	-	TRBV6-5	TRBJ1-1	CASSSTRDSYTEAFF	TGTGCCAGCAGTTCAACCCGGGACAGTTACACTGAAGCTTTCTTT
-	-	TRBV2	TRBJ1-6	CASSLEGGKDSPLHF	TGTGCCAGCAGCCTAGAGGGAGGCAAGGATTCACCCCTCCACTTT
TRBD1	-	TRBV5-1	TRBJ1-6	CASSAADRGSSYNSPLHF	TGCGCCAGCAGCGCGGCCGACAGGGGGTCCTCCTATAATTCACCCCTCCACTTT
TRBD2	few	TRBV9	TRBJ2-2	CASSVAAGDTGELFF	TGTGCCAGCAGCGTAGCAGCGGGGGACACCGGGGAGCTGTTTTTT
-	-	TRBV11-3	TRBJ1-1	CASSLVEEEAFF	TGTGCCAGCAGCTTAGTGGAGGAGGAAGCTTTCTTT
-	few	TRBV9	TRBJ1-6	CASSLRGGDNSPLHF	TGTGCCAGCAGCTTAAGAGGGGGGGACAATTCACCCCTCCACTTT
-	-	TRBV29-1	TRBJ1-1	CSVFDGVGTEAFF	TGCAGCGTCTTCGACGGGGTAGGCACTGAAGCTTTCTTT
-	-	TRBV5-4	TRBJ1-2	CASSPQGATLSNYGYTF	TGTGCCAGCAGCCCCCAAGGGGCAACCTTATCTAACTATGGCTACACCTTC
TRBD1	-	TRBV7-7	TRBJ2-2	CARWSGQGHPGELFF	TGTGCTAGGTGGTCGGGACAGGGTCACCCCGGGGAGCTGTTTTTT
TRBD1	-	TRBV10-1	TRBJ2-7	CASPRTGGANEQYF	TGCGCCAGCCCGCGGACAGGGGGGGCCAACGAGCAGTACTTC
-	-	TRBV5-1	TRBJ2-3	CASSSGSGDTQYF	TGCGCCAGCAGCTCGGGATCTGGGGATACGCAGTATTTT
-	-	TRBV11-2	TRBJ1-2	CASSLARGGYGYTF	TGTGCCAGCAGCTTAGCAAGGGGCGGCTATGGCTACACCTTC
-	-	TRBV27	TRBJ2-2	CASSLYGGMANTGELFF	TGTGCCAGCAGTTTATACGGCGGGATGGCGAACACCGGGGAGCTGTTTTTT
-	-	TRBV20-1	TRBJ2-2	CSARRAGELFF	TGCAGTGCTAGGAGGGCCGGGGAGCTGTTTTTT
TRBD2	-	TRBV5-4	TRBJ2-3	CASRQRGFTDTQYF	TGTGCCAGCAGACAGCGGGGGTTCACAGATACGCAGTATTTT
TRBD2	once	TRBV5-6	TRBJ2-7	CASSLGIAGGSYEQYF	TGTGCCAGCAGCTTGGGTATAGCGGGGGGCTCCTACGAGCAGTACTTC
TRBD1	-	TRBV5-4	TRBJ2-5	CASSLTGQGAETQYF	TGTGCCAGCAGCTTGACGGGACAGGGGGCCGAGACCCAGTACTTC
-	-	TRBV6-5	TRBJ1-2	CASSYLLGADGYTF	TGTGCCAGCAGTTACCTCCTTGGGGCGGATGGCTACACCTTC
-	-	TRBV6-5	TRBJ1-1	CATYRVWTEAFF	TGTGCCACTTACAGGGTTTGGACTGAAGCTTTCTTT
-	-	TRBV6-1	TRBJ2-5	CASSETGQGAQYF	TGTGCCAGCAGTGAAACAGGGCAAGGGGCCCAGTACTTC
-	-	TRBV28	TRBJ1-4	CASRDYRVYNEKLFF	TGTGCCAGCAGGGATTACAGAGTTTATAATGAAAAACTGTTTTTT
TRBD2	-	TRBV9	TRBJ2-1	CASSYGLAGRYNEQFF	TGTGCCAGCAGCTACGGACTAGCGGGCCGCTACAATGAGCAGTTCTTC
-	-	TRBV25-1	TRBJ1-5	CASSENTDQPQHF	TGTGCCAGCAGTGAAAACACCGATCAGCCCCAGCATTTT
TRBD1	many	TRBV9	TRBJ1-2	CASSADRGLYGYTF	TGTGCCAGCAGCGCGGACAGGGGCCTTTATGGCTACACCTTC
TRBD1	-	TRBV4-2	TRBJ1-1	CASSQRTGDTEAFF	TGTGCCAGCAGCCAACGGACAGGGGACACTGAAGCTTTCTTT
-	-	TRBV11-2	TRBJ1-2	CASSLTTGGYTF	TGTGCCAGCAGCTTGACTACGGGGGGCTACACCTTC
-	-	TRBV10-2	TRBJ2-1	CASSEMEAYNEQFF	TGCGCCAGCAGTGAGATGGAGGCTTACAATGAGCAGTTCTTC
TRBD1	-	TRBV4-1	TRBJ2-1	CASSPGQGGYNEQFF	TGCGCCAGCAGCCCCGGACAGGGCGGGTACAATGAGCAGTTCTTC
-	-	TRBV25-1	TRBJ1-3	CASSDEGTIYF	TGTGCCAGCAGTGATGAGGGCACCATATATTTT